The 10 T cell receptor beta chains below all came from one sample that was sequenced in a study of response to subunit inactivated influenza vaccine (dated by TCRdb to 2017 to 2018). The protocol used for the library was RT-PCR. The instrument was an Illumina HiSeq 2500. The public reads were run again by TCRdb, first through fastp at Q25 and then through MiXCR, and only productive beta chains were kept. Each entry is one CDR3 protein sequence, shown with its most common DNA and genes. This sample comprises about 830,000 distinct CDR3 sequences, 15% to 20% of them detected only once. The ten largest clones represent 11% of the sample. The sequencing here drew on PBMCs from blood, taken about 5 days after vaccination. The receptors come from a man between 50 and 59 years old who received an inactivated influenza vaccine. Donor details come from another sample of the same person, matched by shared clones.

This clonotype was seen a few times. This chain connects TRBV5-1 to TRBJ2-7, with 7 bases lining up with TRBD1. The CDR3 has 15 residues. Germline CDR1 is SGHRS and CDR2 is YFSETQ. Germline trimming cut 5 bases from V and 0 bases from J; bases unmatched to any gene: 8. The CDR3 DNA reads TGCGCCAGCAGAAGGGGGCAGGGATCCTCCTACGAGCAGTACTTC. It specifies CASRRGQGSSYEQYF.

This clonotype was detected only a few times. This chain links TRBV7-9 with TRBJ1-1, with D hard to call. The CDR3 is 14 amino acids. V gave up 1 base and J gave up 4 bases, with 10 bases separating them. The V gene's germline CDR1 is SEHNR and CDR2 FQNEAQ (reference sequence). The CDR3 DNA sequence: TGTGCCAGCAGCTTAGTAGGAGCTACCACTGAAGCTTTCTTT. This sequence encodes CASSLVGATTEAFF.

The chain joins TRBV7-9 to TRBJ2-7; 11 bases agree with TRBD1. The length of the CDR3 is 15 residues. V dropped 4 bases and J dropped 4; count of bases not matched to a gene: 6. Germline CDR1 is SEHNR and CDR2 is FQNEAQ (reference sequence). The CDR3 DNA reads as TGTGCCAGCAGCTCACCGGGACAGGGGGATTACGAGCAGTACTTC. This encodes CASSSPGQGDYEQYF.

The genes are TRBV5-6 and TRBJ1-1; possible D gene TRBD1, 5 bases. Germline lookup yields CDR1 SGHDT and CDR2 YYEEEE. The CDR3 spans 15 residues. V lost 3 bases and J 3 bases, leaving 15 bases between the germline ends. CDR3 loop: CASSWYGVGDTEAFF. DNA of the CDR3: TGTGCCAGCAGCTGGTATGGGGTGGGGGACACTGAAGCTTTCTTT.

This chain joins TRBV20-1 and TRBJ1-5, with D perhaps matching TRBD1 (5 bases). Per germline, CDR1 DFQATT and CDR2 SNEGSKA (reference sequence). The CDR3 totals 13 residues. V lost 4 bases to trimming and J lost 3 bases, with 10 bases between them. DNA for the CDR3: TGCAGTGCTATCAGGGCCACCAATCAGCCCCAGCATTTT. It encodes CSAIRATNQPQHF.

This clonotype has a handful of counts. This chain connects TRBV6-1 to TRBJ2-3; 9 positions match TRBD1. V was pared by 9 bases and J by 4 bases, with 8 bases of the junction left unmatched. CDR1 MNHNS and CDR2 SASEGT come from the germline V gene. This CDR3 is 14 amino acids long. The CDR3 nucleotides read TGTGCCAGTTTAAGTGACAGGGGGTCAGATACGCAGTATTTT. Translation gives CASLSDRGSDTQYF.

This clonotype was counted between two and nine times. The gene calls are TRBV29-1 and TRBJ2-7; TRBD1 aligns across 7 bases. The CDR3 length is 14 residues. Germline values: CDR1 SQVTM, CDR2 ANQGSEA. V lost 7 bases, J lost 2 bases, and 11 bases stayed unmatched. CDR3 sequence: CSGLFGTVTYEQYF. CDR3 coding DNA: TGCAGCGGACTTTTCGGGACAGTAACCTACGAGCAGTACTTC.

The chain employs TRBV20-1 and TRBJ2-1; 8 bases map to TRBD2. This CDR3 spans 15 amino acids. V lost 5 bases to trimming and J lost 8 bases; unmatched junction nucleotides: 14. Germline V CDR1 and CDR2: DFQATT, SNEGSKA (reference sequence). The CDR3 region has the DNA TGCAGTGCTTCTCCTCAGCGACTAGCGATCTATGAGCAGTTCTTC. Protein: CSASPQRLAIYEQFF.

This clonotype was observed at least ten times. The J gene is TRBJ2-7, the V gene TRBV10-3; no reliable D call. The CDR3 runs 13 residues. V gave up 6 bases and J gave up 4 bases, with 13 bases separating them. From germline, CDR1 is ENHRY and CDR2 SYGVKD. CDR3 bases: TGTGCCATCAGATCGGATTCTTGGTACGAGCAGTACTTC. Protein: CAIRSDSWYEQYF.

The chain employs TRBV28 and TRBJ2-7, with D possibly being TRBD1 (6 bases). This CDR3 spans 14 amino acids. Trimming took off 6 bases at V and 6 bases at J, with 18 bases between the two ends. Germline lookup yields CDR1 MDHEN and CDR2 SYDVKM. CDR3 bases: TGTGCCAGCAGCCGAACGGGACATTCGGGCGAGCAGTACTTC. This sequence encodes CASSRTGHSGEQYF.